This T cell receptor beta chain was captured by sequencing in a study of blood T cell repertoires in COVID-19. Study overall: PBMCs, B-cell-depleted T cells, or T cells were the source of the cDNA or gDNA that made up the material.

Trimming removed 3 bases from V and 0 bases from J, with 6 bases in between. CDR3 length: 15 residues. Germline loops: CDR1 SNHLY, CDR2 FYNNEI. The assay was immunoSEQ multiplex PCR, and TCRdb's table has in-frame clones only and misses some. The table includes 70,000 to 95,000 clones, around 81% detected once. This sequence was found in a woman aged 65 to 85 with active or convalescent COVID-19. This rearrangement joins TRBV2 to TRBJ2-6, with D hard to call. What was sequenced was peripheral blood. CDR3 in amino acids: CASSEVSSGANVLTF. CDR3 DNA: TGTGCCAGCAGTGAGGTCAGCTCTGGGGCCAACGTCCTGACTTTC.